The next 5 T cell receptor beta chains were all read from a single sample in a study of T cells in Graves' hyperthyroidism and ophthalmopathy (dated 2019 in TCRdb). The library was obtained by multiplex PCR. The sequencer was an Illumina HiSeq 2000. The TCR beta CDR3 regions were amplified from the RNA transcripts. For the first round of RT-PCR on the TCR CDR3, the HTBI primer set was used together with the Qiagen OneStep RT-PCR kit. Using fastp at Q25 and MiXCR, TCRdb reprocessed the public reads and kept productive beta chains. For every CDR3 protein sequence, its rows merge into one entry that carries the most common genes and DNA. This sample has roughly 720,000 distinct CDR3 sequences in its table, and around 16% of those were observed once. The ten biggest clones cover around 15% of the sample. Sequencing was done on a sample of blood. The receptors stem from a man aged 45-65 years with Graves' hyperthyroidism.

DNA for the CDR3: TGTGCCAGCAGGAGGCCCAATTCACCCCTCCACTTT. Its protein is CASRRPNSPLHF. The chain is built from TRBV28 and TRBJ1-6; D unclear. Trimming shortened V by 6 bases and J by 7 bases, and 7 bases separated the two germline ends. Germline CDR1 reads MDHEN; CDR2 reads SYDVKM. The CDR3 consists of 12 residues. Complete variable domain (other parts from reference TRBV28 and TRBJ1-6): DVKVTQSSRYLVKRTGEKVFLECVQDMDHENMFWYRQDPGLGLRLIYFSYDVKMKEKGDIPEGYSVSREKKERFSLILESASTNQTSMYLCASRRPNSPLHFGNGTRLTVT.

This clonotype was detected a few times. The chain links TRBV20-1 to TRBJ2-5; 7 bases align to TRBD2. The CDR3 length is 13 residues. V was pared by 6 bases and J by 1 base, with 5 bases of the junction left unmatched. Germline CDR1 DFQATT, CDR2 SNEGSKA (reference sequence). The CDR3 nucleotides are TGCAGTGCGAAGCTAGCGGTCCAAGAGACCCAGTACTTC. Amino acids: CSAKLAVQETQYF.

This clonotype was counted many times. The V gene is TRBV11-2, the J gene TRBJ2-7; perhaps TRBD1 as D (5 bases). Germline CDR1 and CDR2: SGHAT and FQNNGV. V was clipped by 7 bases and J by 2 bases, with 18 bases between them. CDR3 length: 15 residues. The chain's CDR3 is CASNPSQGTTYEQYF. The CDR3 bases are TGTGCCAGCAACCCTTCCCAGGGCACCACCTACGAGCAGTACTTC. Supplemented by reference TRBV11-2 and TRBJ2-7, the full variable domain reads EAGVAQSPRYKIIEKRQSVAFWCNPISGHATLYWYQQILGQGPKLLIQFQNNGVVDDSQLPKDRFSAERLKGVDSTLKIQPAKLEDSAVYLCASNPSQGTTYEQYFGPGTRLTVT.

The J gene is TRBJ2-7, the V gene TRBV3-1, with TRBD2 matching over 11 bases. V dropped 4 bases and J dropped 0; count of bases not matched to a gene: 11. CDR3 length equals 18 residues. CDR1 and CDR2 from the germline V gene are LGHDT and YNNKEL (reference sequence). CDR3 in amino acids: CASSPGSLLAGVSYEQYF. CDR3 nucleotide sequence: TGTGCCAGCAGCCCCGGATCCCTACTAGCGGGAGTCTCCTACGAGCAGTACTTC.

Remarks on this clonotype: The DNA is left out, because the CDR3 cannot be placed on it with certainty; the CDR3 is given as TCRdb lists it. The J gene is TRBJ2-3, the V gene TRBV6-1; the D call TRBD1 from the table was never checked on the DNA. The CDR3 comprises 15 residues, both ends counted. The germline V gene encodes CDR1 MNHNS and CDR2 SASEGT. The CDR3 region is CASILGRILSDTQYF.